The entry below gives a single TCR beta chain sequence along with its context. The repertoire was sequenced with immunoSEQ multiplex PCR; TCRdb's copy has only in-frame clones and lacks some. This table has approximately 100,000 clones, 70% to 90% appearing once. This sample is part of a study of blood T cell repertoires in COVID-19. Germline loops: CDR1 SNHLY, CDR2 FYNNEI. The length of the CDR3 is 13 residues. Trimming stripped 1 base from V and 5 bases from J, with 9 bases between. The source is a human donor in a cohort sampled during active COVID-19. This rearrangement joins TRBV2 to TRBJ2-7; weak D call: TRBD2 (6 bases). Material: peripheral blood. CDR3 bases: TGTGCCAGCAGTGAAGGGACTAAGGACGAGCAGTACTTC. Protein product: CASSEGTKDEQYF.